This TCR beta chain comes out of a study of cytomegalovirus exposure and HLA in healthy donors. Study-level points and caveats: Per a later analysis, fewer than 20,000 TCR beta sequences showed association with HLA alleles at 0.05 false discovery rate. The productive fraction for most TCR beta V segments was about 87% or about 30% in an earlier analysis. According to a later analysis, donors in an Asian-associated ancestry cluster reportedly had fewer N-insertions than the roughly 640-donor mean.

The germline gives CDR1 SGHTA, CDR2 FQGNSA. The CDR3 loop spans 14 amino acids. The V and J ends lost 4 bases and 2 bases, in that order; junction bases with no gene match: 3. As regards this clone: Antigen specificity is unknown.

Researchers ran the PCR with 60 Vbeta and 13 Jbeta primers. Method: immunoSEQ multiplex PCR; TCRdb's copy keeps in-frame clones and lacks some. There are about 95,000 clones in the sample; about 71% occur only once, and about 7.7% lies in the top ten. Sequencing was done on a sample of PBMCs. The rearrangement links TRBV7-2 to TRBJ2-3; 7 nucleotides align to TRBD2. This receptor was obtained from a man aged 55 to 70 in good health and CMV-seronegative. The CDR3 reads CASSYSGDTDTQYF. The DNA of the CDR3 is TGTGCCAGCAGCTACAGCGGGGACACAGATACGCAGTATTTT.